The 20 T cell receptor beta chains in this list originate from one sample, sequenced in a study of cytomegalovirus exposure and HLA in healthy donors. Only in-frame clones appear in the TCRdb table, and some are missing; sequencing was by immunoSEQ multiplex PCR. The table includes 130,000 to 150,000 clones, 85% to 90% detected once. Sequencing was carried out using PBMCs. These receptors were obtained from a woman between 18 and 29 years old in good health and CMV-seropositive.

The chain combines TRBV28 with TRBJ1-3; 10 nucleotides align to TRBD1. This CDR3 comprises 20 residues. The V segment lost 2 bases and the J segment 0 bases; nucleotides outside the gene matches: 13. Germline CDR1 and CDR2: MDHEN and SYDVKM. The CDR3 spells CASSLVGTGVIIPSGNTIYF. DNA for the CDR3: TGTGCCAGCAGTTTAGTGGGGACAGGGGTGATAATACCCTCTGGAAACACCATATATTTT. The full variable domain, rest sourced from reference TRBV28 and TRBJ1-3, is DVKVTQSSRYLVKRTGEKVFLECVQDMDHENMFWYRQDPGLGLRLIYFSYDVKMKEKGDIPEGYSVSREKKERFSLILESASTNQTSMYLCASSLVGTGVIIPSGNTIYFGEGSWLTVV.

The chain couples TRBV6-5 to TRBJ1-2; D gene uncertain. Per the germline V gene, CDR1 is MNHEY and CDR2 is SVGAGI. Trimming took 2 bases from V and 4 from J, leaving 11 bases between them. CDR3 length: 14 amino acids. The DNA of the CDR3 is TGTGCCAGCAGTTACAGCGGGCCCAGCTATGGCTACACCTTC. It codes for CASSYSGPSYGYTF.

The chain employs TRBV29-1 and TRBJ1-1; D is possibly TRBD1 (6 bases). Trimming took off 5 bases at V and 5 bases at J, with 12 bases between the two ends. The CDR3 has 12 residues. Germline CDR1 and CDR2: SQVTM and ANQGSEA. This CDR3 is CSVLWQGTEAFF. The CDR3 DNA sequence: TGCAGCGTTCTATGGCAGGGGACTGAAGCTTTCTTT.

The V and J genes are TRBV9 and TRBJ2-1; possibly TRBD1 for D (7 bases). This CDR3 spans 16 amino acids. The V end was cut by 0 bases, the J end by 7 bases, with 17 bases between. Germline loops: CDR1 SGDLS, CDR2 YYNGEE. In DNA form, the CDR3 reads TGTGCCAGCAGCGTAGGGACAGGACTATTTCTAAATGAGCAGTTCTTC. This gives the protein CASSVGTGLFLNEQFF.

The chain uses TRBV6-5 and TRBJ1-1, with TRBD1 as a possible D gene (5 bases). Germline V gene sequence: CDR1 MNHEY, CDR2 SVGAGI. CDR3 length: 15 amino acids. V gave up 1 base and J gave up 0 bases, with 9 bases separating them. The CDR3 sequence: CASSYYGALNTEAFF. Written as DNA, the CDR3 is TGTGCCAGCAGTTACTATGGGGCCTTGAACACTGAAGCTTTCTTT.

V usage is TRBV21-1 and J usage is TRBJ2-1; the table's D call TRBD2 went unverified against the DNA. TRBV21-1 is a recognized pseudogene. There are 17 residues in the CDR3. DNA for the CDR3: TGTGCCAGCAGCCGGCCCGGGGGGGAGAGCTCCTACAATGAGCAGTTCTTC. Amino acids: CASSRPGGESSYNEQFF.

As regards this clone: The identical CDR3 is also encoded by other nucleotide sequences in the sample. The chain recombines TRBV18 with TRBJ1-4, with D possibly TRBD1 on 5 matching bases. The CDR3 is 14 amino acids. V was trimmed by 1 base and J by 5 bases, leaving 8 bases between them. The germline V gene encodes CDR1 KGHSH and CDR2 LQKENI. The CDR3 DNA reads TGTGCCAGCTCACCACGGCAGGGAAATGAAAAACTGTTTTTT. Translated, it gives CASSPRQGNEKLFF.

The genes are TRBV7-9 and TRBJ2-2; TRBD2 matches at 10 bases. V was clipped by 5 bases and J by 2 bases; unmatched bases: 5. This CDR3 contains 16 residues. Looked up from germline, CDR1 is SEHNR and CDR2 is FQNEAQ (reference sequence). Written as DNA, the CDR3 is TGTGCCAGCAGCCGGACTAGCGGATCAAACACCGGGGAGCTGTTTTTT. The encoded protein is CASSRTSGSNTGELFF.

The CDR3 sequence is CASRPGQPYEQYF. CDR3 in DNA: TGTGCCAGCAGACCGGGACAGCCCTACGAGCAGTACTTC. The chain employs TRBV6-5 and TRBJ2-7; 7 bases agree with TRBD1. CDR3 length: 13 amino acids. Germline lookup yields CDR1 MNHEY and CDR2 SVGAGI. V shed 6 bases and J 2 bases; nucleotides not matched to a gene: 4.

The V gene is TRBV19, the J gene TRBJ2-7; TRBD2 aligns across 16 bases. The germline gives CDR1 LNHDA, CDR2 SQIVND (reference sequence). V shed 7 bases, J shed 0 bases, and the junction held 6 bases outside the gene matches. The CDR3 consists of 17 residues. DNA for the CDR3: TGTGCCAGTATCGGGACTAGCGGGAGGGGGAGCTCCTACGAGCAGTACTTC. It is translated as CASIGTSGRGSSYEQYF.

V is TRBV11-2 and J is TRBJ2-2; 8 nucleotides align to TRBD2. V was pared by 5 bases and J by 5 bases, with 10 bases of the junction left unmatched. CDR1 SGHAT and CDR2 FQNNGV come from the germline V gene. The CDR3 is 16 residues long. CDR3 protein: CASSVPAGGWTGELFF. CDR3 DNA: TGTGCCAGCAGCGTTCCGGCGGGGGGCTGGACCGGGGAGCTGTTTTTT.

The count of this clone is one. The chain joins TRBV19 to TRBJ1-2, with TRBD1 as a possible D gene (5 bases). CDR1 and CDR2 from the germline V gene are LNHDA and SQIVND (reference sequence). The CDR3 runs to 12 residues. V was cut by 4 bases and J by 6 bases, with 9 bases left in between. The CDR3 DNA sequence: TGTGCCAGTAGTACCGTAGGGGATGGCTACACCTTC. It translates to CASSTVGDGYTF.

The gene calls are TRBV2 and TRBJ2-4; 12 nucleotides line up with TRBD1. V gave up 6 bases and J gave up 8 bases; unmatched junction bases: 5. Germline assignment: CDR1 SNHLY and CDR2 FYNNEI. There are 14 residues in the CDR3. The DNA for the CDR3 is TGTGCCAGCAGCACCGGGACAGGGGGCTACATTCAGTACTTC. Protein sequence: CASSTGTGGYIQYF.

The rearrangement uses TRBV2 and TRBJ2-7; 9 positions agree with TRBD1. The V and J ends lost 4 bases and 6 bases, in that order; junction bases with no gene match: 4. Per the germline V gene, CDR1 is SNHLY and CDR2 is FYNNEI. This CDR3 has 13 residues. CDR3 loop: CASSGDRVVEQYF. The CDR3 DNA reads TGTGCCAGCAGTGGGGACAGGGTCGTCGAGCAGTACTTC.

The chain carries TRBV28 and TRBJ1-5; weak D call: TRBD1 (6 bases). The V gene lost 2 bases and the J gene lost 5 bases, with 13 bases spanning the gap. In germline, CDR1 is MDHEN, CDR2 SYDVKM. The length of the CDR3 is 15 residues. The CDR3 sequence: CASSLGDRFDQPQHF. The CDR3 DNA sequence: TGTGCCAGCAGTTTAGGCGACAGGTTCGATCAGCCCCAGCATTTT.

CDR3 region: CASSFTGEKLFF. For the CDR3, the DNA is TGCGCCAGCAGCTTCACAGGGGAAAAACTGTTTTTT. The chain combines TRBV5-1 with TRBJ1-4, with D maybe TRBD1 (6 bases). The V end was cut by 2 bases, the J end by 8 bases, with 7 bases between. This CDR3 has 12 amino acids. Germline-derived CDR1 and CDR2 are SGHRS and YFSETQ.

This chain links TRBV11-2 with TRBJ2-3; 8 nucleotides agree with TRBD2. The CDR3 runs to 16 residues. CDR1 is SGHAT, CDR2 FQNNGV, per germline. The V and J ends lost 4 bases and 5 bases, in that order; junction bases with no gene match: 11. The CDR3 coding sequence is TGTGCCAGCAGCTCTCTCGCAGCGGGAGATGAAGATACGCAGTATTTT. Translating gives CASSSLAAGDEDTQYF.

The chain employs TRBV5-4 and TRBJ2-7; D possibly corresponds to TRBD1 (5 bases). The germline V gene has CDR1 SGHNT and CDR2 YYREEE (reference sequence). V was cut by 0 bases and J by 0 bases, with 10 bases left in between. This CDR3 contains 15 residues. CDR3: CASSLGGYNSYEQYF. The CDR3, as DNA: TGTGCCAGCAGCTTGGGGGGCTATAACTCCTACGAGCAGTACTTC.

This clone was picked up one time. The chain couples TRBV28 to TRBJ2-1; 8 nucleotides match TRBD1. The CDR3 is 15 amino acids. Losses at the gene ends were 6 bases for V and 8 bases for J; bases not matched to a gene: 12. CDR1 is MDHEN, CDR2 SYDVKM, per germline. This CDR3 is CASRTDRGGLDEQFF. DNA for the CDR3: TGTGCCAGCAGAACCGACAGGGGTGGTTTGGATGAGCAGTTCTTC.

The CDR3 nucleotides read TGCGCCAGCAGCTTGGGGGAAACGACAGGGGATAACTATGGCTACACCTTC. This encodes CASSLGETTGDNYGYTF. The rearrangement links TRBV5-1 to TRBJ1-2; 8 bases match TRBD1. This CDR3 has 17 residues. CDR1 is SGHRS and CDR2 is YFSETQ in the germline V gene. V was clipped by 0 bases and J by 1 base; unmatched bases: 8. Drawing the rest from reference TRBV5-1 and TRBJ1-2, the complete variable domain is KAGVTQTPRYLIKTRGQQVTLSCSPISGHRSVSWYQQTPGQGLQFLFEYFSETQRNKGNFPGRFSGRQFSNSRSEMNVSTLELGDSALYLCASSLGETTGDNYGYTFGSGTRLTVV.